This TCR beta chain is drawn from a study of T cell responses to AZD1222 COVID-19 vaccine. Generated by immunoSEQ multiplex PCR, the TCRdb table keeps only in-frame clones and is missing some. The data contain approximately 190,000 clones, approximately 93% of them singletons. CDR3 length equals 13 residues. Germline V gives CDR1 SGHDN, CDR2 FVKESK. The trim removed 0 bases at V and 7 bases at J, leaving 2 bases unmatched. The source is an adult who received the AZD1222 COVID-19 vaccine. V usage is TRBV14 and J usage is TRBJ1-2, with 7 bases fitting TRBD1. The source was peripheral blood, collected 28 days after the second AZD1222 dose. The CDR3 region has the DNA TGTGCCAGCAGCCAAGATTGGACAGGTGGCTACACCTTC. Its protein is CASSQDWTGGYTF.